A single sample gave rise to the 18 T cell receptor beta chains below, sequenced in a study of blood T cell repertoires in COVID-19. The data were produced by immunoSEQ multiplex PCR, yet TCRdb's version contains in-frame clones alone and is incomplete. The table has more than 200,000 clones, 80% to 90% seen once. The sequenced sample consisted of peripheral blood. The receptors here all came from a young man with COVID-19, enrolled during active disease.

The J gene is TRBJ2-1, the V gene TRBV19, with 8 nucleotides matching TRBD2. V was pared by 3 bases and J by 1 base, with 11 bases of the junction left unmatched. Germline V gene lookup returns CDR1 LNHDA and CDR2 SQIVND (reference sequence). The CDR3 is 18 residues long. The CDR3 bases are TGTGCCAGTAGTATCCAGCGGGAGTACTCCGTATCCTACAATGAGCAGTTCTTC. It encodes CASSIQREYSVSYNEQFF.

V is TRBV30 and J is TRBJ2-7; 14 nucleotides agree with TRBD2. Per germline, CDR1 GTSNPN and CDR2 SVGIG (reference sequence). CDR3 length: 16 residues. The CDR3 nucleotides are TGTGCTTATGAGAAATACGGGACTAGCGGGAGCCGGGAGCAGTACTTC. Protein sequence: CAYEKYGTSGSREQYF.

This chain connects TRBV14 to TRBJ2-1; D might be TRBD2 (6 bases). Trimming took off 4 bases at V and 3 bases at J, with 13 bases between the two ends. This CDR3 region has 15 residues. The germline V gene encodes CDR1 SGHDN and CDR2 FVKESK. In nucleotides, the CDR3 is TGTGCCAGCAGCCCTCGGACTATTGTCTACAATGAGCAGTTCTTC. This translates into CASSPRTIVYNEQFF.

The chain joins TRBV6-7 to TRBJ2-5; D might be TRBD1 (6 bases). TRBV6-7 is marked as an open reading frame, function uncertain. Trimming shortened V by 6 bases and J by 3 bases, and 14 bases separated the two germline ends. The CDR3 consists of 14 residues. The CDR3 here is CASSLDRLEETQYF. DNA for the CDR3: TGTGCCAGCAGCCTTGACAGGCTGGAAGAGACCCAGTACTTC.

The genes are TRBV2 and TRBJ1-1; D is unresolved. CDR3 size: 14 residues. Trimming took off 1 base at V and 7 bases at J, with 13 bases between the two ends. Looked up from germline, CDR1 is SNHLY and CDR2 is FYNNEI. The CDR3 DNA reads TGTGCCAGCAGTGAAGAGGCGGGAATAGGTGAAGCTTTCTTT. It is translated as CASSEEAGIGEAFF.

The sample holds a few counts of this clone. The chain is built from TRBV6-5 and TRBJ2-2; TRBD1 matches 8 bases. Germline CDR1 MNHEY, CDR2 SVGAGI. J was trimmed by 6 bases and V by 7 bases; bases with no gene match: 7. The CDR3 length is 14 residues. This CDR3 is CASKAGGISGELFF. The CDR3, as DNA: TGTGCCAGCAAGGCAGGGGGCATCTCCGGGGAGCTGTTTTTT.

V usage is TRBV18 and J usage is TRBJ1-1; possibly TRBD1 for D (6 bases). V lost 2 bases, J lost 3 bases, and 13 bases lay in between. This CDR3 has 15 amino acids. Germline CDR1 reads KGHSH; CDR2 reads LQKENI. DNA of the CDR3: TGTGCCAGCTCACCATCGCAGGGGAGGGACACTGAAGCTTTCTTT. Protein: CASSPSQGRDTEAFF.

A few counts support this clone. CDR3 DNA sequence: TGTGCCAGCTCCCCCGACAGGAACTCCTACGAGCAGTACTTC. Its protein is CASSPDRNSYEQYF. V is TRBV18 and J is TRBJ2-7; D possibly corresponds to TRBD1 (6 bases). The V end lost 6 bases, the J end lost 0 bases, and 12 bases lay between the germline ends. CDR3 length: 14 amino acids. Germline V gives CDR1 KGHSH, CDR2 LQKENI.

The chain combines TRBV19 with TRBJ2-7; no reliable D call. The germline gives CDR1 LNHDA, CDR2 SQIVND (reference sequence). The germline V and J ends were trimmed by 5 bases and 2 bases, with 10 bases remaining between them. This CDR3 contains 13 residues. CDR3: CASSPYSPYEQYF. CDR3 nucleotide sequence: TGTGCCAGTAGTCCCTATTCCCCCTACGAGCAGTACTTC.

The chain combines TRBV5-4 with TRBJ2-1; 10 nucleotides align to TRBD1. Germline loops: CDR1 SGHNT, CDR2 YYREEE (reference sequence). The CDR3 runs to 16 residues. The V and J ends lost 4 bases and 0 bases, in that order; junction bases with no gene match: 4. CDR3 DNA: TGTGCCAGCAGCACCCGACAGGGGGCCTCCTACAATGAGCAGTTCTTC. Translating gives CASSTRQGASYNEQFF.

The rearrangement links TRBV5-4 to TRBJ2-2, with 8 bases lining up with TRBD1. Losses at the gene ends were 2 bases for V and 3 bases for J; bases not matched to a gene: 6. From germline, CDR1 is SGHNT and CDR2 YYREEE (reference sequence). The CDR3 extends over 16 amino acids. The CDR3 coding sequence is TGTGCCAGCAGCTTCCCGCAGGGGGCTTACACCGGGGAGCTGTTTTTT. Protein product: CASSFPQGAYTGELFF.

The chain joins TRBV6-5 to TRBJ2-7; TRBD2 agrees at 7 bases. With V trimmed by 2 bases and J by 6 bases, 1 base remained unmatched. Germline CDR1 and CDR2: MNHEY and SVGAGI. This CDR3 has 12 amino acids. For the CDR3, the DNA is TGTGCCAGCAGTTACCCGGGGGGCGAGCAGTACTTC. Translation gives CASSYPGGEQYF.

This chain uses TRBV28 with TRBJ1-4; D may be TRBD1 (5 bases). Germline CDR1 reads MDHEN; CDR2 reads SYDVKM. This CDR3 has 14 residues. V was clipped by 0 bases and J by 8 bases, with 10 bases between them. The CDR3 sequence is CASSLWDIGEKLFF. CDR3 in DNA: TGTGCCAGCAGTTTATGGGACATAGGGGAAAAACTGTTTTTT.

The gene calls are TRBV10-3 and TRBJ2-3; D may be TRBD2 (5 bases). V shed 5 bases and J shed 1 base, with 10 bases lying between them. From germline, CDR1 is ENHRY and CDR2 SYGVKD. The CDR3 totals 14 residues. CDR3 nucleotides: TGTGCCATCAGTCAGAGCGGCCGCACAGATACGCAGTATTTT. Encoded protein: CAISQSGRTDTQYF.

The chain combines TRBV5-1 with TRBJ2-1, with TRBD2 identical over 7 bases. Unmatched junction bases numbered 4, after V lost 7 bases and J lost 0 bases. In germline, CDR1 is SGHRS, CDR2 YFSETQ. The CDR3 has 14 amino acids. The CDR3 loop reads CASRSGNSYNEQFF. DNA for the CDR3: TGCGCCAGCCGAAGCGGGAACTCCTACAATGAGCAGTTCTTC.

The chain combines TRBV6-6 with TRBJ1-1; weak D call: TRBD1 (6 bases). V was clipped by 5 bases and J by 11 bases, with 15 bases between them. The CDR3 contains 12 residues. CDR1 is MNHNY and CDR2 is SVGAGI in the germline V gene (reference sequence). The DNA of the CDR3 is TGTGCCAGCAGTCCCACAGGGCAGCGGGCTTTCTTT. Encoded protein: CASSPTGQRAFF.

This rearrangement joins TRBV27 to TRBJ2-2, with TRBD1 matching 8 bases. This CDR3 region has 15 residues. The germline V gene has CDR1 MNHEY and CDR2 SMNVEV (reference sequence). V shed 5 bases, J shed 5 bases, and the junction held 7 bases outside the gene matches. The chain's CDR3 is CASSPRTGLTGELFF. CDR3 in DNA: TGTGCCAGCAGTCCCAGGACAGGGCTGACCGGGGAGCTGTTTTTT.

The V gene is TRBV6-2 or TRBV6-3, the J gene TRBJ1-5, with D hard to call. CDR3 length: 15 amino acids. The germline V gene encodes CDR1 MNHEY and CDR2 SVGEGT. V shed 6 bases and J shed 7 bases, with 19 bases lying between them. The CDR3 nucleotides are TGTGCCAGCAGCCCACCTTACGGGAGAATGCAGCCCCAGCATTTT. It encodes CASSPPYGRMQPQHF.